This passage covers 30 T cell receptor beta chains from one sample sequenced in a study of blood T cell repertoires in COVID-19. Method: immunoSEQ multiplex PCR; TCRdb's copy keeps in-frame clones and lacks some. The top ten hold roughly 18% of the sample, which has approximately 130,000 clones, around 86% seen once. The sample comprised PBMCs or T cells enriched from blood (not recorded which). These receptors were obtained from a man under 40 who had recovered from COVID-19.

The CDR3 sequence: CASSAQTGTSEAFF. DNA of the CDR3: TGTGCCAGCAGTGCCCAGACAGGGACGTCTGAAGCTTTCTTT. The J gene is TRBJ1-1, the V gene TRBV25-1, with 7 positions matching TRBD1. There are 14 residues in the CDR3. In germline, CDR1 is MGHDK, CDR2 SYGVNS. Losses at the gene ends were 4 bases for V and 6 bases for J; bases not matched to a gene: 8.

This clone was picked up a small number of times. The CDR3 reads CASAKRERTDTQYF. CDR3 in DNA: TGTGCCAGCGCTAAGCGGGAGAGGACAGATACGCAGTATTTT. The V and J genes are TRBV6-5 and TRBJ2-3, with 8 bases that match TRBD2. CDR1 is MNHEY and CDR2 is SVGAGI in the germline V gene. J gave up 3 bases and V 8 bases, and 7 bases lay outside the gene matches. The CDR3 length is 14 residues.

V usage is TRBV18 and J usage is TRBJ1-1, with 7 bases fitting TRBD1. Unmatched junction bases numbered 13, after V lost 0 bases and J lost 6 bases. This CDR3 is built from 17 residues. CDR1 is KGHSH, CDR2 LQKENI, per germline. The CDR3 DNA follows: TGTGCCAGCTCACCACCGGGATTCAGGGCAGGGGGAGCTGAAGCTTTCTTT. Translating gives CASSPPGFRAGGAEAFF.

In this sample, this clone turned up once. The genes are TRBV5-1 and TRBJ1-2, with 7 positions matching TRBD1. The CDR3 is 15 residues long. V lost 0 bases to trimming and J lost 3 bases; unmatched junction nucleotides: 5. Germline CDR1 and CDR2: SGHRS and YFSETQ. CDR3 nucleotides: TGCGCCAGCAGCTTGGCGACAGGGAGTTACTATGGCTACACCTTC. Translation gives CASSLATGSYYGYTF.

The J gene is TRBJ1-6, the V gene TRBV6-5; TRBD1 aligns across 8 bases. Germline CDR1 and CDR2: MNHEY and SVGAGI. Losses at the gene ends were 10 bases for V and 6 bases for J; bases not matched to a gene: 5. The CDR3 covers 13 residues. CDR3 sequence reads: CATTGQGNSPLHF. The DNA of the CDR3 is TGTGCCACCACCGGACAGGGTAATTCACCCCTCCACTTT.

The chain recombines TRBV5-1 with TRBJ1-1; TRBD1 might be the D (5 bases). The germline V gene has CDR1 SGHRS and CDR2 YFSETQ. V lost 0 bases and J 1 base, leaving 7 bases between the germline ends. This CDR3 contains 14 residues. The CDR3, as DNA: TGCGCCAGCAGCTTGGGTGGGGCGAACACTGAAGCTTTCTTT. As protein: CASSLGGANTEAFF. Looking up the rest from reference TRBV5-1 and TRBJ1-1 gives the full variable domain: KAGVTQTPRYLIKTRGQQVTLSCSPISGHRSVSWYQQTPGQGLQFLFEYFSETQRNKGNFPGRFSGRQFSNSRSEMNVSTLELGDSALYLCASSLGGANTEAFFGQGTRLTVV.

CDR3 amino acids: CASSPGQGQNSPLHF. The CDR3 DNA reads as TGTGCCAGCTCACCTGGACAGGGTCAGAATTCACCCCTCCACTTT. J is TRBJ1-6 and V is TRBV18; 8 nucleotides align to TRBD1. The V gene end was trimmed by 3 bases and the J gene end by 7 bases; junction bases not matched to a gene: 5. Germline CDR1 reads KGHSH; CDR2 reads LQKENI. This CDR3 has 15 residues.

This clone was detected a few times. J is TRBJ1-5 and V is TRBV11-2, with unresolved D. CDR3 size: 13 residues. CDR1 is SGHAT and CDR2 is FQNNGV in the germline V gene. Trimming removed 3 bases at V and 6 bases at J, with 9 bases between. The CDR3 coding sequence is TGTGCCAGCAGCTTTGGTCTAGGTCAGCCCCAGCATTTT. This translates into CASSFGLGQPQHF.

This clone occurred once. V is TRBV27 and J is TRBJ2-2; 10 bases are shared with TRBD1. The CDR3 sequence is 16 residues long. The V segment lost 3 bases and the J segment 5 bases; nucleotides outside the gene matches: 6. Germline V gene sequence: CDR1 MNHEY, CDR2 SMNVEV (reference sequence). The CDR3 DNA sequence: TGTGCCAGCAGTTTCCATGGACAGGGGGGGACCGGGGAGCTGTTTTTT. Amino acid sequence: CASSFHGQGGTGELFF.

The chain employs TRBV6-6 and TRBJ1-1; no clear D. In germline, CDR1 is MNHNY, CDR2 SVGAGI (reference sequence). Trimming removed 8 bases at V and 4 bases at J, with 11 bases between. The CDR3 length is 12 residues. The CDR3 coding sequence is TGTGCCAGCCACATACAGAGCACTGAAGCTTTCTTT. This translates into CASHIQSTEAFF.

The chain is built from TRBV10-2 and TRBJ1-2, with D maybe TRBD1 (5 bases). CDR3 size: 15 residues. Germline loops: CDR1 WSHSY, CDR2 SAAADI. Trimming left V 5 bases short and J 4 bases short, with 17 bases between. CDR3 region: CASSSDSAGGYGYTF. CDR3 nucleotide sequence: TGCGCCAGCAGTTCCGACTCCGCGGGGGGCTATGGCTACACCTTC.

This rearrangement joins TRBV7-9 to TRBJ2-5; 7 bases line up with TRBD2. The CDR3 length is 16 residues. Germline-derived CDR1 and CDR2 are SEHNR and FQNEAQ (reference sequence). V gave up 5 bases and J gave up 4 bases; unmatched junction bases: 13. DNA for the CDR3: TGTGCCAGCAGCCTGCCCCAACTAGCGCCGGGAGAGACCCAGTACTTC. It encodes CASSLPQLAPGETQYF.

The chain combines TRBV19 with TRBJ1-2; D uncertain. V gave up 4 bases and J gave up 8 bases, with 11 bases separating them. CDR1 and CDR2 from the germline V gene are LNHDA and SQIVND (reference sequence). The CDR3 sequence is 12 residues long. CDR3 residues: CASSRGYEGYTF. The CDR3 nucleotides read TGTGCCAGTAGTAGAGGATATGAAGGCTACACCTTC.

In nucleotides, the CDR3 is TGCGCCAGCAGTGAGGGAAAAGGCGGTCAGCCCCAGCATTTT. It specifies CASSEGKGGQPQHF. V gene TRBV10-2 combines with J gene TRBJ1-5; no clear D. Germline loops: CDR1 WSHSY, CDR2 SAAADI. Between the trimmed V and J ends, which lost 2 bases and 6 bases, there was a span of 11 bases. The CDR3 covers 14 residues.

This clone was seen ten or more times. V gene TRBV11-3 combines with J gene TRBJ2-2, with a tentative D call TRBD1 (5 bases). V was cut by 1 base and J by 4 bases, with 10 bases left in between. Germline V gives CDR1 SGHNT, CDR2 YENEEA. The CDR3 spans 15 residues. This chain's CDR3 is CASSLGVGATGELFF. The CDR3 DNA reads TGTGCCAGCAGCTTAGGGGTAGGGGCCACCGGGGAGCTGTTTTTT.

The chain carries TRBV18 and TRBJ2-4, with 10 bases identical to TRBD1. V trimming: 4 bases; J trimming: 4 bases; junction bases outside the gene matches: 19. This CDR3 spans 20 amino acids. In germline, CDR1 is KGHSH, CDR2 LQKENI. The CDR3 loop reads CASSQKTGGLRLPAKNIQYF. CDR3 coding DNA: TGTGCCAGCTCACAGAAGACAGGGGGCTTGAGACTTCCGGCTAAAAACATTCAGTACTTC.

V gene TRBV7-3 combines with J gene TRBJ1-5, with D possibly matching TRBD1 (6 bases). The CDR3 totals 15 residues. Germline lookup yields CDR1 SGHTA and CDR2 FQGTGA. Trimming stripped 5 bases from V and 2 bases from J, with 13 bases between. The CDR3 sequence is CASSPLRGGNQPQHF. The CDR3 DNA reads as TGTGCCAGCAGCCCTCTCAGGGGAGGCAATCAGCCCCAGCATTTT.

The chain links TRBV5-6 to TRBJ1-1; 7 nucleotides match TRBD1. CDR3 size: 11 residues. V was clipped by 3 bases and J by 8 bases; unmatched bases: 1. Germline CDR1 and CDR2: SGHDT and YYEEEE. In nucleotides, the CDR3 is TGTGCCAGCAGCTCGGACAGGGAAGCTTTCTTT. Encoded protein: CASSSDREAFF.

The chain carries TRBV11-1 and TRBJ1-2, with D possibly being TRBD1 (5 bases). The CDR3 length is 13 residues. V dropped 5 bases and J dropped 2 bases, with 9 bases sitting between them. The germline V gene encodes CDR1 SGHAT and CDR2 FQDESV (reference sequence). CDR3 bases: TGTGCCAGCAGCCCTGGACAAAACTATGGCTACACCTTC. Its translation: CASSPGQNYGYTF.

This clone was seen a few times. The J gene is TRBJ1-2, the V gene TRBV5-4; D is possibly TRBD1 (6 bases). Germline lookup yields CDR1 SGHNT and CDR2 YYREEE (reference sequence). V was pared by 0 bases and J by 5 bases, with 11 bases between. The CDR3 has 14 residues. The CDR3 spells CASSLDRAWYGYTF. The DNA for the CDR3 is TGTGCCAGCAGCTTGGACAGGGCTTGGTATGGCTACACCTTC.

The chain joins TRBV3-1 (or the pseudogene TRBV3-2) to TRBJ1-2; TRBD1 matches 9 bases. From germline, CDR1 is LGHDT and CDR2 YNNKEL (reference sequence). V gave up 4 bases and J gave up 5 bases; unmatched junction bases: 11. This CDR3 comprises 16 residues. CDR3 DNA: TGTGCCAGCAGCCCCCCCTCGACAGGGGGTGAGTATGGCTACACCTTC. This gives the protein CASSPPSTGGEYGYTF.

The V and J genes are TRBV5-1 and TRBJ2-3; TRBD2 matches at 7 bases. V dropped 0 bases and J dropped 6; count of bases not matched to a gene: 4. This CDR3 has 14 residues. Germline lookup yields CDR1 SGHRS and CDR2 YFSETQ. The CDR3 loop is CASSLGLASDTQYF. CDR3 sequence (DNA): TGCGCCAGCAGCTTGGGACTAGCCTCGGATACGCAGTATTTT.

The J gene is TRBJ2-7, the V gene TRBV5-1; 7 bases map to TRBD1. Germline trimming cut 4 bases from V and 2 bases from J; bases unmatched to any gene: 3. Germline CDR1 is SGHRS and CDR2 is YFSETQ. The CDR3 runs 13 residues. The CDR3 DNA reads as TGCGCCAGCAGCCGGGACAGTGCCTACGAGCAGTACGTC. It yields the protein CASSRDSAYEQYV.

The sample holds a few counts of this clone. This chain links TRBV9 with TRBJ1-1; no definite D call. The V and J ends lost 4 bases and 5 bases respectively, with 15 bases between them. Germline CDR1 SGDLS, CDR2 YYNGEE. The CDR3 covers 14 residues. Here the CDR3 DNA reads TGTGCCAGCAGCATTCTACCCTCGGGGACTGAAGCTTTCTTT. It codes for CASSILPSGTEAFF.

This clone was counted a few times. The gene calls are TRBV10-3 and TRBJ2-1; 10 bases match TRBD1. The V gene end was trimmed by 0 bases and the J gene end by 7 bases; junction bases not matched to a gene: 6. There are 16 residues in the CDR3. Germline CDR1 is ENHRY and CDR2 is SYGVKD. The CDR3 spells CAISESRQGAGNEQFF. CDR3 nucleotides: TGTGCCATCAGTGAGTCCCGACAGGGGGCGGGGAATGAGCAGTTCTTC.

This clone was picked up one time. The chain employs TRBV3-1 (or the pseudogene TRBV3-2) and TRBJ2-3, with TRBD2 identical over 10 bases. The CDR3 loop spans 15 amino acids. Germline loops: CDR1 LGHDT, CDR2 YNNKEL (reference sequence). The J segment lost 2 bases and the V segment lost 3 bases, leaving 2 bases of the junction unmatched. The DNA of the CDR3 is TGTGCCAGCAGCCAGGGACTAGCGAACACAGATACGCAGTATTTT. Translated, it gives CASSQGLANTDTQYF.

The genes are TRBV6-2 or TRBV6-3 and TRBJ2-3, with 8 nucleotides matching TRBD2. Germline V lookup: CDR1 MNHEY, CDR2 SVGEGT. CDR3 length: 16 residues. The V segment lost 7 bases and the J segment 5 bases; nucleotides outside the gene matches: 14. CDR3: CASTPGRGLAGDTQYF. The DNA for the CDR3 is TGTGCCAGCACCCCGGGCCGGGGCCTAGCGGGAGATACGCAGTATTTT.

The rearrangement joins TRBV5-1 to TRBJ1-1, with 8 nucleotides matching TRBD1. This CDR3 contains 14 residues. V gave up 1 base and J gave up 7 bases; unmatched junction bases: 6. From germline, CDR1 is SGHRS and CDR2 YFSETQ. The CDR3 sequence: CASSLRTGKIEAFF. The CDR3 DNA sequence: TGCGCCAGCAGCTTGCGGACAGGGAAGATTGAAGCTTTCTTT. The complete variable domain, with remaining parts taken from reference TRBV5-1 and TRBJ1-1, reads KAGVTQTPRYLIKTRGQQVTLSCSPISGHRSVSWYQQTPGQGLQFLFEYFSETQRNKGNFPGRFSGRQFSNSRSEMNVSTLELGDSALYLCASSLRTGKIEAFFGQGTRLTVV.

The J gene is TRBJ1-2, the V gene TRBV7-9; D is ambiguous. The CDR3 has 11 amino acids. Germline CDR1 and CDR2: SEHNR and FQNEAQ (reference sequence). V lost 1 base to trimming and J lost 9 bases, with 6 bases between them. The CDR3 DNA reads TGTGCCAGCAGCTTAGTTGGGCGCTACACCTTC. This encodes CASSLVGRYTF.

In this sample, this clone turned up once. The chain combines TRBV15 with TRBJ2-7; weak D call: TRBD1 (5 bases). Germline V gene data show CDR1 as LNHNV and CDR2 as YYDKDF (reference sequence). This CDR3 region has 13 residues. Trimming removed 8 bases at V and 1 base at J, with 12 bases between. The CDR3 sequence: CATRDRSSYEQYF. CDR3 DNA sequence: TGTGCCACCCGAGACAGAAGTTCCTACGAGCAGTACTTC.